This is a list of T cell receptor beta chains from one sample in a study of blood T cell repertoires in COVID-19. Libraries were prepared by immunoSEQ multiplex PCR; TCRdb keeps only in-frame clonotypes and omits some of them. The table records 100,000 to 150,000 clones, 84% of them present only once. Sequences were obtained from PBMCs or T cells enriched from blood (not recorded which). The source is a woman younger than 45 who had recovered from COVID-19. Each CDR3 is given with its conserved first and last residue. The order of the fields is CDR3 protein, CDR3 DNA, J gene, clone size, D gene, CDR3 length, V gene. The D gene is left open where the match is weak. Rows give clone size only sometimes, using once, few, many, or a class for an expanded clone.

CDR3: CASSLYSTGELFF
DNA: TGTGCCAGCAGTTTATACTCTACCGGGGAGCTGTTTTTT
J: TRBJ2-2
size: -
D: -
length: 13
V: TRBV28

CDR3: CASSDFLKTTGSSGANVLTF
DNA: TGTGCCAGCAGTGATTTTCTAAAGACGACAGGGAGCTCTGGGGCCAACGTCCTGACTTTC
J: TRBJ2-6
size: -
D: TRBD1
length: 20
V: TRBV6-1

CDR3: CRAGTSGSYFF
DNA: TGCAGGGCCGGGACTAGCGGGAGTTATTTCTTC
J: TRBJ2-1
size: -
D: TRBD2
length: 11
V: TRBV20-1

CDR3: CASSPEGELAGQETQYF
DNA: TGTGCCAGCAGCCCCGAGGGCGAACTAGCGGGACAAGAGACCCAGTACTTC
J: TRBJ2-5
size: -
D: TRBD2
length: 17
V: TRBV9

CDR3: CASSSPFRGNYNEQFF
DNA: TGTGCCAGCAGTTCCCCCTTCCGCGGGAATTACAATGAGCAGTTCTTC
J: TRBJ2-1
size: -
D: -
length: 16
V: TRBV27

CDR3: CASRGQGLETQYF
DNA: TGTGCCAGCAGGGGACAGGGGTTGGAGACCCAGTACTTC
J: TRBJ2-5
size: -
D: -
length: 13
V: TRBV21-1

CDR3: CASSSRQETPQYF
DNA: TGCGCCAGCAGCTCCCGACAGGAGACGCCCCAGTACTTC
J: TRBJ2-5
size: -
D: -
length: 13
V: TRBV5-1

CDR3: CASSISPSVYNSPLHF
DNA: TGTGCCAGTAGTATATCTCCTTCTGTCTATAATTCACCCCTCCACTTT
J: TRBJ1-6
size: -
D: -
length: 16
V: TRBV19

CDR3: CASSLIAPSGTQNYEQYF
DNA: TGTGCCAGCAGCTTAATAGCCCCGTCTGGGACACAAAACTACGAGCAGTACTTC
J: TRBJ2-7
size: -
D: -
length: 18
V: TRBV7-3

CDR3: CASSLLGGGNEQFF
DNA: TGTGCCAGCAGCTTGTTGGGGGGAGGCAATGAGCAGTTCTTC
J: TRBJ2-1
size: -
D: -
length: 14
V: TRBV7-9

CDR3: CASSRTRGAYEQYF
DNA: TGTGCCAGCAGCCGTACCCGCGGGGCCTACGAGCAGTACTTC
J: TRBJ2-7
size: once
D: -
length: 14
V: TRBV11-2

CDR3: CASSRRQGTGELFF
DNA: TGTGCCAGCAGTCGTCGACAGGGGACCGGGGAGCTGTTTTTT
J: TRBJ2-2
size: -
D: TRBD1
length: 14
V: TRBV6-5

CDR3: CASSQGARVGMLDGYTF
DNA: TGTGCCAGCAGCCAAGGGGCCAGGGTAGGAATGTTGGATGGCTACACCTTC
J: TRBJ1-2
size: -
D: -
length: 17
V: TRBV4-2

CDR3: CASSLSVASYSYEQYF
DNA: TGCGCCAGCAGCTTGTCGGTGGCTAGCTACTCCTACGAGCAGTACTTC
J: TRBJ2-7
size: once
D: -
length: 16
V: TRBV5-1

CDR3: CASSESPGLRVEQYF
DNA: TGCGCCAGCAGTGAGTCCCCGGGACTAAGAGTCGAGCAGTACTTC
J: TRBJ2-7
size: -
D: TRBD2
length: 15
V: TRBV10-1

CDR3: CASSVTGLYGYTF
DNA: TGTGCCAGCAGCGTGACAGGGCTCTATGGCTACACCTTC
J: TRBJ1-2
size: -
D: TRBD1
length: 13
V: TRBV5-8

CDR3: CASSQDWAQPQHF
DNA: TGCGCCAGCAGCCAAGATTGGGCTCAGCCCCAGCATTTT
J: TRBJ1-5
size: -
D: -
length: 13
V: TRBV4-3

CDR3: CASTDIGTQYF
DNA: TGTGCCAGCACCGACATTGGGACGCAGTATTTT
J: TRBJ2-3
size: -
D: -
length: 11
V: TRBV7-2

CDR3: CASSSARGSQYF
DNA: TGTGCCAGCAGCTCCGCTCGGGGGTCGCAGTACTTC
J: TRBJ2-7
size: few
D: -
length: 12
V: TRBV5-4

CDR3: CASSLSREGETQYF
DNA: TGTGCCAGCAGCTTGTCAAGGGAGGGAGAGACCCAGTACTTC
J: TRBJ2-5
size: -
D: TRBD2
length: 14
V: TRBV5-4

CDR3: CASSIRGTDHYGYTF
DNA: TGTGCCAGCAGCATCCGTGGGACAGACCACTATGGCTACACCTTC
J: TRBJ1-2
size: -
D: TRBD1
length: 15
V: TRBV7-2

CDR3: CASSSPSRRKETQYF
DNA: TGTGCCAGCAGCTCGCCTAGTCGGCGGAAAGAGACCCAGTACTTC
J: TRBJ2-5
size: once
D: -
length: 15
V: TRBV7-9

CDR3: CATSDSGEAFF
DNA: TGTGCCACCAGTGATTCCGGTGAAGCTTTCTTT
J: TRBJ1-1
size: once
D: -
length: 11
V: TRBV24-1

CDR3: CASSQGMGLGPYNEQFF
DNA: TGCGCCAGCAGCCAAGGTATGGGACTGGGCCCCTACAATGAGCAGTTCTTC
J: TRBJ2-1
size: -
D: -
length: 17
V: TRBV4-1